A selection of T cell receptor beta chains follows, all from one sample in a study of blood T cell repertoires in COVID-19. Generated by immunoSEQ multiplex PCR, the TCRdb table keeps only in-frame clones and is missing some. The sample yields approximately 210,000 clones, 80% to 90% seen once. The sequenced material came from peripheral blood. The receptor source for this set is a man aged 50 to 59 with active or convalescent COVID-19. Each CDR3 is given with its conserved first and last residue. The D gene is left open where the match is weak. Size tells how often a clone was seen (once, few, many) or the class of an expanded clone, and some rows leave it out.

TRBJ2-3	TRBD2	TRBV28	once	TGTGCCAGCAGTTCCAGCGGGGCCACAGATACGCAGTATTTT	CASSSSGATDTQYF
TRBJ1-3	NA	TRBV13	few	TGTGCCAGCAGCTCCCTCGACAAGAGCTCTGGAAACACCATATATTTT	CASSSLDKSSGNTIYF
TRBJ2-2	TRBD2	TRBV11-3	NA	TGTGCCAGCAGCATCGGGACTAGCGGGAGCACCGGGGAGCTGTTTTTT	CASSIGTSGSTGELFF
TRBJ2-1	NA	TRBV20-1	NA	TGCAGTGCTAGGGGTACAGGTGAGCAGTTCTTC	CSARGTGEQFF
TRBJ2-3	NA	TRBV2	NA	TGTGCCAGTACACCACAGGCCAGCACAGATACGCAGTATTTT	CASTPQASTDTQYF
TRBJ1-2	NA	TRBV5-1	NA	TGCGCCAGCAGCCCGGACTCATTTCGGGGCTACACCTTC	CASSPDSFRGYTF
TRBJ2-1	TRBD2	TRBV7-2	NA	TGTGCCAGCAGCTTAGGGGCTAGCGGGAGTCTCCCTTTAGGGCAGTTCTTC	CASSLGASGSLPLGQFF
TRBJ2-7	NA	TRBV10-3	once	TGTGCCATCAGTGAGTCGGCAGGGGGGCTCACCTACGAGCAGTACTTC	CAISESAGGLTYEQYF
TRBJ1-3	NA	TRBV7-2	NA	TGTGCCAGCAGCTTAGACATAAGCTCTGGAAACACCATATATTTT	CASSLDISSGNTIYF
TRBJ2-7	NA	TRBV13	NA	TGTGCCAGCAGAAATGGGGCCACCGAGCAGTACTTC	CASRNGATEQYF
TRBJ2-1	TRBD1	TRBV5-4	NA	TGTGCCAGCAGCTTTCGGACAGGGGGCGGGAATGAGCAGTTCTTC	CASSFRTGGGNEQFF
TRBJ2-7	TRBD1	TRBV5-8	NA	TGTGCCAGCAGCTTGGAACAGGGGATCTACTACGAGCAGTACTTC	CASSLEQGIYYEQYF
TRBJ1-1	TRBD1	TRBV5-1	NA	TGCGCCAGCAGCCCCAGGGGGACGGCGAACACTGAAGCTTTCTTT	CASSPRGTANTEAFF
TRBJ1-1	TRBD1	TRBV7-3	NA	TGTGCCAGCAGCCGACAGGGCTCTGAAGCTTTCTTT	CASSRQGSEAFF
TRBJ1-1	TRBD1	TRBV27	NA	TGTGCCAGCAGACAGGGGGACACTGAAGCTTTCTTT	CASRQGDTEAFF
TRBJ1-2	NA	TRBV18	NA	TGTGCCAGCTCACCGACGGCGGAAGCCCCCTATGGCTACACCTTC	CASSPTAEAPYGYTF
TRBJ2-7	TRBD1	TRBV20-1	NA	TGCAGTGCCCAGGACAGGGACGAGCAGTACTTC	CSAQDRDEQYF
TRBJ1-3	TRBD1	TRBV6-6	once	TGTGCCAGCAGTGACGGACAGGGGGTTGGAAACACCATATATTTT	CASSDGQGVGNTIYF
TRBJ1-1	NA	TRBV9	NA	TGTGCCAGCAGCGTAGCTCCGGGGTTGAACACTGAAGCTTTCTTT	CASSVAPGLNTEAFF
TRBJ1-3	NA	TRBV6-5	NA	TGTGCCAGCAGTTCCGGGTCCTCTGGAAACACCATATATTTT	CASSSGSSGNTIYF
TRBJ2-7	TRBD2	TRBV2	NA	TGTGCCAGCAGCCAGCGGGAGGGCCACGAGCAGTACTTC	CASSQREGHEQYF
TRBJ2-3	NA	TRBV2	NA	TGTGCCAGCAGTTCTAGCACAGATACGCAGTATTTT	CASSSSTDTQYF
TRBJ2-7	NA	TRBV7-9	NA	TGTGCCAGCAGCTTACTAAAGTACGAGCAGTACTTC	CASSLLKYEQYF
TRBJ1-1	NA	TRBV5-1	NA	TGCGCCAGCAGCGCGGATAACACTGAAGCTTTCTTT	CASSADNTEAFF
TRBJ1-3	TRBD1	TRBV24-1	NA	TGTGCCACCAGTGATTCTGACAGGGGGCGAAGAAGCTCTGGAAACACCATATATTTT	CATSDSDRGRRSSGNTIYF
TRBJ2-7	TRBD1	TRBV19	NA	TGTGCCAGTACCAAAGGGACAGGGCCGATCTACGAGCAGTACTTC	CASTKGTGPIYEQYF
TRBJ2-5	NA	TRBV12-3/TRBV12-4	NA	TGTGCCAGCAGTTTCTGGTCCCAGGAGACCCAGTACTTC	CASSFWSQETQYF
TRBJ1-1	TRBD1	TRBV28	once	TGTGCCAGCAGCCCTCTGAGGGGGCGCGGAACTGAAGCTTTCTTT	CASSPLRGRGTEAFF
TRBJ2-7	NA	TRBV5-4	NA	TGTGCCAGCAGCTTTCCAGGTAGCTCCTACGAGCAGTACTTC	CASSFPGSSYEQYF
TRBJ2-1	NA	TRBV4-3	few	TGCGCCAGCAGCCAAGTTCCCGGGGAATCCACGGATGAGCAGTTCTTC	CASSQVPGESTDEQFF
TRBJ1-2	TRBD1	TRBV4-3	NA	TGCGCCAGCAGCGAGCACAGGGGCCGCAACTATGGCTACACCTTC	CASSEHRGRNYGYTF
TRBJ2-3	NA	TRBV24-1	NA	TGTGCCACCAGTGATTTGAAACCAGGGAGGAATACGCAGTATTTT	CATSDLKPGRNTQYF
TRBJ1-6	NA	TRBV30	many	TGTGCCTGGAGTTCCCTAGGGCAGGGCTATAATTCACCCCTCCACTTT	CAWSSLGQGYNSPLHF
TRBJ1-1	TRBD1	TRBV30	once	TGTGCCTGGAGGACAGGGATATGGACTGAAGCTTTCTTT	CAWRTGIWTEAFF
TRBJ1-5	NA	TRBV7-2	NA	TGTGCCAGCAGCTCAGACAGCTATAGCAATCAGCCCCAGCATTTT	CASSSDSYSNQPQHF
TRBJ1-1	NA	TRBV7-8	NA	TGTGCCAGCAGCTTCCAGGACAGACCGGATATTGAAGCTTTCTTT	CASSFQDRPDIEAFF
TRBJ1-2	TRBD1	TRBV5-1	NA	TGCGCCAGCAGCCCAGACGGACAGGGGCACTATGGCTACACCTTC	CASSPDGQGHYGYTF
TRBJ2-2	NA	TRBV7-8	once	TGTGCCAGCAGCTTTGCTGGGAGCGGGGAGCTGTTTTTT	CASSFAGSGELFF
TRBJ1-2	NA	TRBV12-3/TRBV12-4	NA	TGTGCCAGCAGTTTAGGGACTCTCTATGGCTACACCTTC	CASSLGTLYGYTF
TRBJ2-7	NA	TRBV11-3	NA	TGTGCCAGCAGCTTAGAAATAAAACGGGGATCCTACGAGCAGTACTTC	CASSLEIKRGSYEQYF
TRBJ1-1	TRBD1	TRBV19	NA	TGTGCCAGTGGGGGACAGTTCGGCCTTATGGGCACTGAAGCTTTCTTT	CASGGQFGLMGTEAFF
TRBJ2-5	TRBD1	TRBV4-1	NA	TGCGCCAGCAGCCAATCCATCGACAGGGTCCAAGAGACCCAGTACTTC	CASSQSIDRVQETQYF
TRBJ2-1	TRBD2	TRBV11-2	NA	TGTGCCAGCAGCTTAGGGAAGCGGGGGGGCTCCTACAATGAGCAGTTCTTC	CASSLGKRGGSYNEQFF
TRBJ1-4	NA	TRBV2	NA	TGTGCCAGCAGACCTGACAGGACAGATGAAAAACTGTTTTTT	CASRPDRTDEKLFF
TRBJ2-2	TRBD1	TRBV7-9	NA	TGTGCCAGCAGCTCCTACAGGGGGCTTACCGGGGAGCTGTTTTTT	CASSSYRGLTGELFF
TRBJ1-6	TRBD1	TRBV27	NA	TGTGCCAGCAGTCTCGACCTACAGGGGGCGCAGGGAGTAAATTCACCCCTCCACTTT	CASSLDLQGAQGVNSPLHF
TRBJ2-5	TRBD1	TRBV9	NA	TGTGCCAGCAGCGCATCCGGGACAGGGGTAGAGACCCAGTACTTC	CASSASGTGVETQYF
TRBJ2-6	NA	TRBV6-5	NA	TGTGCCAGCAGACTCAGGGGTTTTGGGGCCAACGTCCTGACTTTC	CASRLRGFGANVLTF
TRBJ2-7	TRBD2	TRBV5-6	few	TGTGCCAGCAGCTTACTGGGGGCTCGGGCTAGCGGGAGGGACTACGAGCAGTACTTC	CASSLLGARASGRDYEQYF
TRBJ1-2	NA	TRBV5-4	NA	TGTGCCAGCAGCTTGCTGGACAGAGACTATGGCTACACCTTC	CASSLLDRDYGYTF
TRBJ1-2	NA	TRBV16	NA	TGTGCCAGCAGCCAATTGGCAGGTTCGGGGTATGGCTACACCTTC	CASSQLAGSGYGYTF
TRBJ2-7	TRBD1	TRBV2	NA	TGTGCCAGCACTATAGGACAGGGAGGCGAGCAGTACTTC	CASTIGQGGEQYF
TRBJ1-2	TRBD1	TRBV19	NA	TGTGCCAGTAGTACGCAGGGACAGGAGAACTATGGCTACACCTTC	CASSTQGQENYGYTF
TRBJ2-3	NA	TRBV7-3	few	TGTGCCAGCAGCGAACCGTCGGGGAGGACGCAGTATTTT	CASSEPSGRTQYF
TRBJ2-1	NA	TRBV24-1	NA	TGTGCCACCAGTGTTGACAGTGGGGCTGAGCAGTTCTTC	CATSVDSGAEQFF